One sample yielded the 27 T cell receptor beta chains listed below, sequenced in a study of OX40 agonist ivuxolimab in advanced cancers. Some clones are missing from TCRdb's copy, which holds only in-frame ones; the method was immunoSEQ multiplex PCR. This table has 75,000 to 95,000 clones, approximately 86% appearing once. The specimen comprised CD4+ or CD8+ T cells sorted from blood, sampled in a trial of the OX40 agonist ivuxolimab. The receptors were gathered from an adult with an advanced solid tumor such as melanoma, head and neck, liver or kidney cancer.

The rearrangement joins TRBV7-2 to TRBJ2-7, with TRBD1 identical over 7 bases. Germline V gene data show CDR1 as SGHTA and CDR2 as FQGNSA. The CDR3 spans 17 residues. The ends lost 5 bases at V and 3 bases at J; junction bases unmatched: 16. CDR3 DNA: TGTGCCAGCAGCCGAGGACAGGCGAATTCTTTATTCTACGAGCAGTACTTC. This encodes CASSRGQANSLFYEQYF.

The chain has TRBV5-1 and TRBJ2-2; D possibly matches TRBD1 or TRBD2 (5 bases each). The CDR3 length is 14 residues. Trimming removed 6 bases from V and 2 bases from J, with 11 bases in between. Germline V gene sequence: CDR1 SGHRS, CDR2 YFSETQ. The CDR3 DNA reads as TGCGCCAGCAACGAGGGGTTAAACACCGGGGAGCTGTTTTTT. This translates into CASNEGLNTGELFF.

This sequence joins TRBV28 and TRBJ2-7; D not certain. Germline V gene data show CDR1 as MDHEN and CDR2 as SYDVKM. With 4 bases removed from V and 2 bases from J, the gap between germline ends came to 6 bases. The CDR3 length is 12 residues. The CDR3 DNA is TGTGCCAGCAGTTATAGTCCCTACGAGCAGTACTTC. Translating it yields CASSYSPYEQYF.

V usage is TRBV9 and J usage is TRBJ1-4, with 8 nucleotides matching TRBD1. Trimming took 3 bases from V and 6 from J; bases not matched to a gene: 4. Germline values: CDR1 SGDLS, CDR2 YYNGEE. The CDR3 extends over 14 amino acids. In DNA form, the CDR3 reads TGTGCCAGCAGCGCCGGGACAGGTGATGAAAAACTGTTTTTT. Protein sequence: CASSAGTGDEKLFF.

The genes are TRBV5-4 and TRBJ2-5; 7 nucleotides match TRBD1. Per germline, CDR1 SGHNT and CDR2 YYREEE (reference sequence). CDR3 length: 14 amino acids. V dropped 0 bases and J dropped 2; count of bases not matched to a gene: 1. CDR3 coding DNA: TGTGCCAGCAGCTTGGCCAGGGGGCAAGAGACCCAGTACTTC. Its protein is CASSLARGQETQYF.

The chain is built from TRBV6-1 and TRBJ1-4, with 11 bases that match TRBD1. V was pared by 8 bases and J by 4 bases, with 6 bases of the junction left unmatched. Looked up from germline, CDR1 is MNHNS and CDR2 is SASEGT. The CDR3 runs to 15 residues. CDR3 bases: TGTGCCAGCCGGACAGGGGGCTTGGGTAATGAAAAACTGTTTTTT. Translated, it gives CASRTGGLGNEKLFF.

CDR3 amino acids: CASRIEGQTNTEAFF. The CDR3, as DNA: TGCGCCAGCCGAATAGAGGGACAGACAAACACTGAAGCTTTCTTT. The J gene is TRBJ1-1, the V gene TRBV5-1; TRBD1 agrees at 7 bases. Looked up from germline, CDR1 is SGHRS and CDR2 is YFSETQ. The CDR3 spans 15 residues. V gave up 7 bases and J gave up 2 bases; unmatched junction bases: 11.

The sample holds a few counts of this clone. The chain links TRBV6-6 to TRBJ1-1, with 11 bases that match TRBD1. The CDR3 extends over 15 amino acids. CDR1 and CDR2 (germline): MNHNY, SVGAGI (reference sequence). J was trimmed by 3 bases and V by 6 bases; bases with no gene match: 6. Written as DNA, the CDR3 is TGTGCCAGCAGGTCGCCGGGACAGGGGGACACTGAAGCTTTCTTT. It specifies CASRSPGQGDTEAFF.

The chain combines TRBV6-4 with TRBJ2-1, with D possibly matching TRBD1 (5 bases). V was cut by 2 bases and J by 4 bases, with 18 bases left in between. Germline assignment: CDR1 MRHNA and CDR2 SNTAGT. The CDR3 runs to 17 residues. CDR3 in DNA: TGTGCCAGCAGTGACGTTTTCGAGCAGGGTAAATACAATGAGCAGTTCTTC. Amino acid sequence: CASSDVFEQGKYNEQFF.

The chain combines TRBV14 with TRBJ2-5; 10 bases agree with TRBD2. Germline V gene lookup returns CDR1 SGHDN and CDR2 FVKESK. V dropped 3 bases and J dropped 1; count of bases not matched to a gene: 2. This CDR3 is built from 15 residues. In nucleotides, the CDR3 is TGTGCCAGCAGCCAGCTAGCGGGGGCCCAAGAGACCCAGTACTTC. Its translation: CASSQLAGAQETQYF.

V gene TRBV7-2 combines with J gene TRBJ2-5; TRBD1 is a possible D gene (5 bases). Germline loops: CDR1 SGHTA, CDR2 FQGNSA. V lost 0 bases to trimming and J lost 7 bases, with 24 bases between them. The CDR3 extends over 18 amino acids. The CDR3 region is CASSLALWQGSRERTQYF. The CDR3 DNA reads TGTGCCAGCAGCTTAGCGCTCTGGCAGGGCTCCCGCGAACGGACCCAGTACTTC.

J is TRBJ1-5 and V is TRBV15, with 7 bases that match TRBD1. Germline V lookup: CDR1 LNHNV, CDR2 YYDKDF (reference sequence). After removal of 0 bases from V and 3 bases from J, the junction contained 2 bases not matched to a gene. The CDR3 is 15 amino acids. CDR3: CATSRDGQANQPQHF. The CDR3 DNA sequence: TGTGCCACCAGCAGAGACGGACAGGCCAATCAGCCCCAGCATTTT.

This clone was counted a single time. Here the CDR3 reads CASKRERGAAGELFF. The CDR3 DNA sequence: TGTGCCAGCAAACGCGAGCGGGGGGCGGCCGGGGAGCTGTTTTTT. This sequence joins TRBV6-1 and TRBJ2-2, with TRBD2 matching over 9 bases. The CDR3 loop spans 15 amino acids. The germline V gene has CDR1 MNHNS and CDR2 SASEGT. The V and J ends lost 7 bases and 6 bases, in that order; junction bases with no gene match: 9.

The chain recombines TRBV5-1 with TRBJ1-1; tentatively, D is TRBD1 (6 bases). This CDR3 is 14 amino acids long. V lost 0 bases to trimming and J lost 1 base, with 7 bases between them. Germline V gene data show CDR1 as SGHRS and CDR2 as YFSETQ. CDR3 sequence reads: CASSLEGGNTEAFF. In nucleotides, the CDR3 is TGCGCCAGCAGCTTGGAAGGGGGGAACACTGAAGCTTTCTTT.

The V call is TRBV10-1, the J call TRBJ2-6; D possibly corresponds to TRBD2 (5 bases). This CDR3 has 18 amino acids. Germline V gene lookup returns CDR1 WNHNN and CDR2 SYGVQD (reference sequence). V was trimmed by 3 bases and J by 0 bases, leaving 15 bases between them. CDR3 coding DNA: TGCGCCAGCAGTGATTCCCCGGGAAACGGCTCTGGGGCCAACGTCCTGACTTTC. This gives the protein CASSDSPGNGSGANVLTF.

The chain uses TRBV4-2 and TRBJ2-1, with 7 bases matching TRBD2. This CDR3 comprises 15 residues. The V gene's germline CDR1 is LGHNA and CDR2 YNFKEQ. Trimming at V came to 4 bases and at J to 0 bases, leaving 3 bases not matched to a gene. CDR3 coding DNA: TGTGCCAGCAGCCGGGAGGGAAGCTCCTACAATGAGCAGTTCTTC. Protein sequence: CASSREGSSYNEQFF.

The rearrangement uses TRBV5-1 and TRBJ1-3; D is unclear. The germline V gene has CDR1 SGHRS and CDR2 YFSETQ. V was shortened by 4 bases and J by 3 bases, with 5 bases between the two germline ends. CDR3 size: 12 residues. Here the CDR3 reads CASSESGNTIYF. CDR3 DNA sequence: TGCGCCAGCAGCGAAAGTGGAAACACCATATATTTT.

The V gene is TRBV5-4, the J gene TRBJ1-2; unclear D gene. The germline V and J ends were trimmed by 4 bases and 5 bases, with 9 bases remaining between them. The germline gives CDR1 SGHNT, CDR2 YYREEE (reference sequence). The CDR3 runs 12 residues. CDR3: CASSLAGYGYTF. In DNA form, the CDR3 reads TGTGCCAGCAGCCTGGCAGGATATGGCTACACCTTC.

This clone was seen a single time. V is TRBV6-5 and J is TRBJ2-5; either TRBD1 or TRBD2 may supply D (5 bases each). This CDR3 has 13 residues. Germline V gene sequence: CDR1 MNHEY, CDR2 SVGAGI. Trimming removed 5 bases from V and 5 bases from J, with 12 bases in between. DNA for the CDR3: TGTGCCAGCAGTCGTCCGGGGACGGAGACCCAGTACTTC. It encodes CASSRPGTETQYF.

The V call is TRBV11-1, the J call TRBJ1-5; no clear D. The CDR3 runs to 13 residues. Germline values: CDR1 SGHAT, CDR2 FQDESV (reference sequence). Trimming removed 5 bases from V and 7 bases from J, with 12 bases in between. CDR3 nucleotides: TGTGCCAGCAGCCCTCAGCCTGGGCAGCCCCAGCATTTT. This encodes CASSPQPGQPQHF.

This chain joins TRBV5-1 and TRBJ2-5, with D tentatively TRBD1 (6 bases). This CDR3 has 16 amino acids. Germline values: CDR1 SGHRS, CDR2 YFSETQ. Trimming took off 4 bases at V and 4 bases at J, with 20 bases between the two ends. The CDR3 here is CASSPGQTQFRETQYF. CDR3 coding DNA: TGCGCCAGCAGCCCGGGACAAACCCAATTCAGAGAGACCCAGTACTTC.

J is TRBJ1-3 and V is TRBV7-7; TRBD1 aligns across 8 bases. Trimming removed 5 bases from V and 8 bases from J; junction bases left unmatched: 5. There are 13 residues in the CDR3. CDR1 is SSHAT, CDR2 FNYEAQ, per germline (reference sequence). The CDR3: CASSIGQGDTIYF. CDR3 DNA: TGTGCCAGCAGCATCGGACAGGGAGACACCATATATTTT.

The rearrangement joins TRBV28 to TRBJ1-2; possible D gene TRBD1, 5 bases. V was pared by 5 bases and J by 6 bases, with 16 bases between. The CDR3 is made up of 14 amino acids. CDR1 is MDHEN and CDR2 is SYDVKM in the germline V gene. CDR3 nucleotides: TGTGCCAGCAGTGTCGAGGGGACTTTTGATGGCTACACCTTC. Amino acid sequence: CASSVEGTFDGYTF.

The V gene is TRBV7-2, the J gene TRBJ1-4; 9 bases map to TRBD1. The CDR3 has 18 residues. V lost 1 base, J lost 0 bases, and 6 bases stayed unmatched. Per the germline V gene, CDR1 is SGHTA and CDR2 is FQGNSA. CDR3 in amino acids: CASSLEGTGLATNEKLFF. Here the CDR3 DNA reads TGTGCCAGCAGCTTAGAGGGGACAGGGCTTGCAACTAATGAAAAACTGTTTTTT.

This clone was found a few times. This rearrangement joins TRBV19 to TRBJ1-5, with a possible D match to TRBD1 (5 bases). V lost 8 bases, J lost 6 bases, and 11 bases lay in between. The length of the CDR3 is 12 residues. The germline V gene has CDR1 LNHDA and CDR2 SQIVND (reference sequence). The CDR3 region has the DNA TGTGCCAGTGCGTCAGGGATTCAGCCCCAGCATTTT. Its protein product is CASASGIQPQHF. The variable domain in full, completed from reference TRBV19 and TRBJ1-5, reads DGGITQSPKYLFRKEGQNVTLSCEQNLNHDAMYWYRQDPGQGLRLIYYSQIVNDFQKGDIAEGYSVSREKKESFPLTVTSAQKNPTAFYLCASASGIQPQHFGDGTRLSIL.

The CDR3 loop reads CASSPNHGLSSYNEQFF. The CDR3 region has the DNA TGTGCCAGCAGCCCCAACCACGGATTAAGCTCCTACAATGAGCAGTTCTTC. The chain combines TRBV7-9 with TRBJ2-1, with D unresolved. Germline V gene sequence: CDR1 SEHNR, CDR2 FQNEAQ (reference sequence). V dropped 5 bases and J dropped 0 bases, with 17 bases sitting between them. This CDR3 has 17 residues.

The CDR3 DNA reads as TGTGCCAGCAGCTTAGTGCCGGGGGAGTACGAGCAGTACTTC. This gives the protein CASSLVPGEYEQYF. The V call is TRBV11-2, the J call TRBJ2-7, with a possible D match to TRBD2 (6 bases). The CDR3 sequence is 14 residues long. Germline V gene lookup returns CDR1 SGHAT and CDR2 FQNNGV. V lost 1 base and J 4 bases, leaving 11 bases between the germline ends.